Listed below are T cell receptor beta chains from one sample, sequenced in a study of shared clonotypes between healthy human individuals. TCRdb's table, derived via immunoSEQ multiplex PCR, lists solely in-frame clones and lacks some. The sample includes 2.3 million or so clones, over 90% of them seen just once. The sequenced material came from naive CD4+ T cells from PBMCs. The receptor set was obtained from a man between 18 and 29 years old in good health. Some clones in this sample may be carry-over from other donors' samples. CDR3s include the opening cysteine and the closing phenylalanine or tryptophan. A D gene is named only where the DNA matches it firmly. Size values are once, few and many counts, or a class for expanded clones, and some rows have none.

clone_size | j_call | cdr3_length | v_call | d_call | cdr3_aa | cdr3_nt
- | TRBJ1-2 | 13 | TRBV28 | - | CASSSTGLYGYTF | TGTGCCAGCAGTTCCACAGGGCTTTATGGCTACACCTTC
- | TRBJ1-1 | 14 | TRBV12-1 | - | CASGENFMNTEAFF | TGTGCTTCGGGAGAGAATTTCATGAACACTGAAGCTTTCTTT
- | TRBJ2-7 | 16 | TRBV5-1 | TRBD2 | CASSQGLAGAAYEQYF | TGCGCCAGCAGCCAGGGACTAGCGGGCGCCGCCTACGAGCAGTACTTC
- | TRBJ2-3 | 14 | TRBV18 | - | CASSPRVPTDTQYF | TGTGCCAGCTCCCCTCGGGTCCCCACAGATACGCAGTATTTT
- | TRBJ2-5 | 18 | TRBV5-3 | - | CARSLGTPKVLPQETQYF | TGTGCCAGAAGCTTGGGGACACCCAAGGTCCTACCCCAAGAGACCCAGTACTTC
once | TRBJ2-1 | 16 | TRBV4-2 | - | CASSLLRDAKGSEQFF | TGTGCCAGCAGCCTTCTCCGGGACGCCAAAGGGAGTGAGCAGTTCTTC
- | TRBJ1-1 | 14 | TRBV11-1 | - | CASSLEIRDTEAFF | TGTGCCAGCAGCTTAGAAATCAGGGACACTGAAGCTTTCTTT
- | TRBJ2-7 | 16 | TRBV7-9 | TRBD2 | CASSQPGLAGIFRQYF | TGTGCCAGCAGCCAACCGGGACTAGCGGGGATATTTCGGCAATACTTC
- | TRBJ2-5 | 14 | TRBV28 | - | CATLLPGMTETQYF | TGTGCCACCCTATTACCGGGCATGACAGAGACCCAGTACTTC
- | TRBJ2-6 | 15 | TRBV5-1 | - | CASSLASSGANVLTF | TGCGCCAGCAGCTTAGCTAGCTCTGGGGCCAACGTCCTGACTTTC
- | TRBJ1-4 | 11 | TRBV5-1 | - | CASSSGRGLFF | TGCGCCAGCAGCTCCGGGAGAGGGCTGTTTTTT
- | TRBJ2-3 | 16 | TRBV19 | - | CASSPFRISEGDTQYF | TGTGCCAGTAGTCCCTTTCGGATTAGTGAGGGGGATACGCAGTATTTT